These 20 T cell receptor beta chains share one sample of origin, sequenced in a study of blood T cells in healthy people across ages. For the second PCR, which ran for about 6 to 11 cycles, a sample-barcoded 5' primer and a J-beta primer mix were used. TCRdb re-derived calls from the 5' RACE reads in MiXCR, one entry per CDR3 protein. The repertoire holds more than 1,000,000 distinct CDR3 sequences, with approximately 26% as singletons. The data also belong to a second study, concerning T cells of mothers and their children.

Sequenced: blood. The origin of the receptors is a girl aged 2 to 10 in good health.

This rearrangement joins TRBV14 to TRBJ1-4, with a possible D match to TRBD1 (6 bases). The CDR3 has 16 residues. Trimming took 4 bases from V and 8 from J, leaving 20 bases between them. In germline, CDR1 is SGHDN, CDR2 FVKESK. CDR3 sequence reads: CASSRMRGGPEEKLFF. CDR3 bases: TGTGCCAGCAGCCGCATGAGAGGGGGGCCGGAGGAAAAACTGTTTTTT.

In its sample, this clonotype was seen a few times. V gene TRBV7-9 combines with J gene TRBJ1-6; tentatively, D is TRBD1 (5 bases). CDR1 and CDR2 from the germline V gene are SEHNR and FQNEAQ (reference sequence). The CDR3 consists of 13 residues. With 1 base removed from V and 10 bases from J, the gap between germline ends came to 8 bases. The CDR3 spells CASSLVGESPLHF. DNA for the CDR3: TGTGCCAGCAGCTTAGTAGGGGAGTCACCCCTCCACTTT. Together with reference TRBV7-9 and TRBJ1-6, the CDR3 gives the full variable domain: DTGVSQNPRHKITKRGQNVTFRCDPISEHNRLYWYRQTLGQGPEFLTYFQNEAQLEKSRLLSDRFSAERPKGSFSTLEIQRTEQGDSAMYLCASSLVGESPLHFGNGTRLTVT.

This clonotype was counted only a few times. The chain has TRBV28 and TRBJ2-1; 7 bases are a match to TRBD2. Germline V lookup: CDR1 MDHEN, CDR2 SYDVKM. This CDR3 comprises 15 residues. V trimming: 3 bases; J trimming: 3 bases; junction bases outside the gene matches: 5. This chain's CDR3 is CASSFRAGLYNEQFF. The CDR3 region has the DNA TGTGCCAGCAGTTTCAGAGCGGGACTCTACAATGAGCAGTTCTTC.

The genes are TRBV5-1 and TRBJ1-1, with D unresolved. The germline V gene encodes CDR1 SGHRS and CDR2 YFSETQ. This CDR3 is 14 amino acids long. Trimming took off 0 bases at V and 1 base at J, with 7 bases between the two ends. The CDR3 DNA sequence: TGCGCCAGCAGCTTGGAGGCGGAGAACACTGAAGCTTTCTTT. Protein product: CASSLEAENTEAFF.

This clonotype was counted ten times or more. The CDR3 is CASSQDPTEQFF. The DNA for the CDR3 is TGTGCCAGCAGCCAAGATCCGACGGAGCAGTTCTTC. The chain is built from TRBV4-2 and TRBJ2-1; D is ambiguous. This CDR3 is built from 12 residues. Deletions cut 0 bases from V and 10 bases from J, with 7 bases between. From germline, CDR1 is LGHNA and CDR2 YNFKEQ.

The chain links TRBV24-1 to TRBJ2-1; a possible D gene is TRBD2 (7 bases). This CDR3 region has 13 residues. V was trimmed by 12 bases and J by 5 bases, leaving 16 bases between them. Germline V CDR1 and CDR2: KGHDR, SFDVKD. DNA for the CDR3: TGTGCCGGGAGGGGGGGAGATAACAATGAGCAGTTCTTC. It encodes CAGRGGDNNEQFF.

The gene calls are TRBV6-6 and TRBJ2-5; D unclear. The CDR3 is 13 amino acids. Germline V gene lookup returns CDR1 MNHNY and CDR2 SVGAGI (reference sequence). Trimming left V 2 bases short and J 2 bases short, with 6 bases between. The CDR3 reads CASSYTPQETQYF. CDR3 DNA sequence: TGTGCCAGCAGTTACACACCACAAGAGACCCAGTACTTC.

This clonotype was counted between two and nine times. At one end the junction does not follow the germline gene, possibly because of a read error. The V gene is TRBV7-2, the J gene TRBJ2-5; the D gene is possibly TRBD2 (6 bases). CDR1 is SGHTA and CDR2 is FQGNSA in the germline V gene. The CDR3 totals 15 residues. CDR3 nucleotides: TGTGCCAGCAGCTTAGAGAGTGGGGGGTACATTGAGCAATTCTTC. Translating it yields CASSLESGGYIEQFF.

About this clonotype itself: At one end, the junction sequence differs from germline, possibly due to a read error. V gene TRBV5-1 combines with J gene TRBJ1-1, with D tentatively TRBD1 (5 bases). This CDR3 region has 15 residues. Germline V gene lookup returns CDR1 SGHRS and CDR2 YFSETQ. In DNA, the CDR3 is TGCGCCTGCAGCTTGGCTGGGACGGTGAACACTGAAGCTTTCTTT. This translates into CACSLAGTVNTEAFF.

The rearrangement uses TRBV20-1 and TRBJ2-5, with unresolved D. V was cut by 1 base and J by 5 bases, with 11 bases left in between. The CDR3 is 13 residues long. Germline CDR1 and CDR2: DFQATT and SNEGSKA (reference sequence). CDR3 sequence: CSARGVVRETQYF. As DNA, the CDR3 is TGCAGTGCTAGAGGTGTCGTTCGGGAGACCCAGTACTTC.

This clonotype occurred a few times. The gene calls are TRBV3-1 and TRBJ2-5, with a possible D match to TRBD2 (6 bases). The J call may be mistaken, given a closer DNA end match to TRBJ2-7. The CDR3 has 15 residues. The germline CDR1 and CDR2 sequences are LGHDT and YNNKEL (reference sequence). DNA of the CDR3: TGTGCCAGCAGCCAAGATTTGATAGCGGCCTACGAGCAGTACTTC. Translated: CASSQDLIAAYEQYF.

This clonotype was seen a handful of times. The chain is built from TRBV29-1 and TRBJ2-7; a possible D gene is TRBD1 (6 bases). V lost 3 bases and J 1 base, leaving 13 bases between the germline ends. CDR1 is SQVTM and CDR2 is ANQGSEA in the germline V gene. CDR3 size: 14 residues. The CDR3 loop is CSVEVQGKSYEQYF. The CDR3 bases are TGCAGCGTTGAGGTGCAGGGGAAATCCTACGAGCAGTACTTC.

The genes are TRBV13 and TRBJ2-7; D not certain. CDR1 and CDR2 from the germline V gene are PRHDT and FYEKMQ (reference sequence). The V end lost 6 bases, the J end lost 5 bases, and 17 bases lay between the germline ends. This CDR3 is built from 14 residues. CDR3 nucleotide sequence: TGTGCCAGCAGGAGACGTTCAAAAGGCGACGAGCAGTACTTC. Its protein product is CASRRRSKGDEQYF.

The CDR3: CSAQTGPSEKLFF. CDR3 bases: TGCAGCGCCCAGACAGGGCCGAGTGAAAAACTGTTTTTT. The chain has TRBV29-1 and TRBJ1-4, with 7 nucleotides matching TRBD1. The CDR3 contains 13 residues. Trimming took 7 bases from V and 7 from J; bases not matched to a gene: 9. The germline V gene encodes CDR1 SQVTM and CDR2 ANQGSEA.

In DNA form, the CDR3 reads TGTGCCATCAAGGAAGGGCCAACTAATTCACCCCTCCACTTT. This translates into CAIKEGPTNSPLHF. The rearrangement joins TRBV10-3 to TRBJ1-6; no definite D call. In germline, CDR1 is ENHRY, CDR2 SYGVKD. CDR3 length equals 14 residues. The V end lost 7 bases, the J end lost 6 bases, and 13 bases lay between the germline ends.

This clonotype was recorded many times. This chain connects TRBV27 to TRBJ1-2, with D unresolved. CDR3 size: 12 residues. Germline V gene lookup returns CDR1 MNHEY and CDR2 SMNVEV (reference sequence). The V end lost 6 bases, the J end lost 5 bases, and 10 bases lay between the germline ends. CDR3 in DNA: TGTGCCAGCAGCTTGAGAGGGTATGGCTACACCTTC. It specifies CASSLRGYGYTF.

This chain connects TRBV28 to TRBJ2-7, with TRBD2 matching over 7 bases. J lost 6 bases, V lost 6 bases, and 14 bases had no gene match. This CDR3 spans 15 amino acids. In germline, CDR1 is MDHEN, CDR2 SYDVKM. In nucleotides, the CDR3 is TGTGCCAGCAGACCCCCAAGTAGCGGGCTTTCCGAGCAGTACTTC. Protein sequence: CASRPPSSGLSEQYF.

The V gene is TRBV7-3, the J gene TRBJ2-5; D perhaps matches TRBD2 (5 bases). The CDR3 totals 14 residues. V lost 6 bases to trimming and J lost 4 bases, with 15 bases between them. From germline, CDR1 is SGHTA and CDR2 FQGTGA. CDR3 region: CASRGQTGRETQYF. The CDR3 coding sequence is TGTGCCAGCAGGGGCCAAACGGGAAGAGAGACCCAGTACTTC.

The J gene is TRBJ2-5, the V gene TRBV7-2; the match to TRBD2 covers 9 bases. The CDR3 is made up of 15 amino acids. The germline gives CDR1 SGHTA, CDR2 FQGNSA. The V segment lost 2 bases and the J segment 2 bases; nucleotides outside the gene matches: 3. CDR3 DNA sequence: TGTGCCAGCAGCTTAACTAGCGGGCCTCAAGAGACCCAGTACTTC. Its protein product is CASSLTSGPQETQYF.

This chain uses TRBV29-1 with TRBJ2-1, with a tentative D call TRBD2 (5 bases). V was cut by 4 bases and J by 5 bases, with 9 bases left in between. Germline V gene data show CDR1 as SQVTM and CDR2 as ANQGSEA. CDR3 size: 12 residues. CDR3 sequence: CSVASGDNEQFF. The CDR3 region has the DNA TGCAGCGTTGCAAGCGGAGACAATGAGCAGTTCTTC.